This T cell receptor beta chain came from a study of OX40 agonist ivuxolimab in advanced cancers. At the level of the study: Ivuxolimab is a fully human IgG2 antibody that activates OX40 (CD134).

V dropped 7 bases and J dropped 1 base, with 7 bases sitting between them. The germline V gene has CDR1 LNHDA and CDR2 SQIVND (reference sequence). This CDR3 is built from 12 residues. Repertoires were generated with immunoSEQ multiplex PCR, while TCRdb's copy carries only in-frame clones and drops some. The repertoire holds more than 80,000 clones, with around 94% as singletons. V and J are TRBV19 and TRBJ1-1; D remains ambiguous. The sequences come from CD4+ or CD8+ T cells sorted from blood, collected in a trial of the OX40 agonist ivuxolimab. The source is an adult with an advanced solid tumor such as melanoma, head and neck, liver or kidney cancer. The CDR3 reads CASKRGNTEAFF. The CDR3 coding sequence is TGTGCCAGTAAACGAGGGAACACTGAAGCTTTCTTT.